The clone carrying this T cell receptor (beta chain) has more than one count but fewer than ten. Only in-frame clones appear in the TCRdb table, and some are missing; sequencing was by immunoSEQ multiplex PCR. The sample shows 450,000 to 500,000 clones, roughly 85% of them seen only once. From germline, CDR1 is SGHRS and CDR2 YFSETQ. The CDR3 sequence is 15 residues long. V lost 1 base to trimming and J lost 6 bases, with 13 bases between them. The data stem from a study of shared clonotypes between healthy human individuals. The chain is built from TRBV5-1 and TRBJ2-2, with D perhaps matching TRBD1 (6 bases). The sample comprised PBMCs. This TCR was sampled from a woman aged 40-49 years in good health. Some clones in this sample may be carry-over from other donors' samples. As DNA, the CDR3 is TGCGCCAGCAGCTTGTTACAGGGAATGTCCGGGGAGCTGTTTTTT. Protein: CASSLLQGMSGELFF.